This T cell receptor beta chain was identified in a study of T cell responses to AZD1222 COVID-19 vaccine. Sequencing used immunoSEQ multiplex PCR; TCRdb keeps in-frame clones, though not all of them. The repertoire has under 200,000 clones, about 90% of them found once; the top ten carry under 1.5%. The CDR3 extends over 11 amino acids. The V and J ends lost 8 bases and 7 bases respectively, with 11 bases between them. The receptor was derived from an adult who received the AZD1222 COVID-19 vaccine. The gene calls are TRBV12-3 or TRBV12-4 and TRBJ1-2, with D maybe TRBD1 (6 bases). The sequencing here drew on peripheral blood, taken 28 days after the second AZD1222 dose. CDR3 coding DNA: TGTGCCAGCGGTAGGGGGGTTGGCTACACCTTC. Its translation: CASGRGVGYTF.